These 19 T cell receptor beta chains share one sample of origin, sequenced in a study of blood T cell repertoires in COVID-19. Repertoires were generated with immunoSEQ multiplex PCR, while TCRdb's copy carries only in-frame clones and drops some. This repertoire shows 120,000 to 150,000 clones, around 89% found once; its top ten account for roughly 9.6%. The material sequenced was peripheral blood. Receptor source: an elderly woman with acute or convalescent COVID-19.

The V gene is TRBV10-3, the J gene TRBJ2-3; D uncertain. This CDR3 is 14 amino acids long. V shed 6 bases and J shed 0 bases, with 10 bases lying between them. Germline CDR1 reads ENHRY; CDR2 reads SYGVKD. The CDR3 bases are TGTGCCATCAGCGACATACAGAGCACAGATACGCAGTATTTT. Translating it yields CAISDIQSTDTQYF.

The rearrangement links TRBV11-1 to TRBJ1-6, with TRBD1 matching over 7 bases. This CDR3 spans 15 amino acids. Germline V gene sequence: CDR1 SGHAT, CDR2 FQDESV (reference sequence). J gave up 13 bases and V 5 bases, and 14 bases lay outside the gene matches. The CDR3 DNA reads TGTGCCAGCAGCCCCCGGGACAGCCGGGCCTTGCCCCTCCACTTT. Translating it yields CASSPRDSRALPLHF.

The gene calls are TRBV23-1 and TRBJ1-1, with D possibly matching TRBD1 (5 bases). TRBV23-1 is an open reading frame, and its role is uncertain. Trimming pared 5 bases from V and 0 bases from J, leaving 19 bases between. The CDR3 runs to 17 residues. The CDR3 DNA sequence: TGCGCCAGCAGTTCTCCGATCCACAGGCGAATGAACACTGAAGCTTTCTTT. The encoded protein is CASSSPIHRRMNTEAFF.

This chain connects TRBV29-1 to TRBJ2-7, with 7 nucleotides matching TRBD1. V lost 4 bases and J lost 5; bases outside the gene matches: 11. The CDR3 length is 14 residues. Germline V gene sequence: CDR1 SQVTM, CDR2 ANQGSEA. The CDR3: CSVGPDRDPNEQYF. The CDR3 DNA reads TGCAGCGTTGGACCCGACAGGGATCCGAACGAGCAGTACTTC.

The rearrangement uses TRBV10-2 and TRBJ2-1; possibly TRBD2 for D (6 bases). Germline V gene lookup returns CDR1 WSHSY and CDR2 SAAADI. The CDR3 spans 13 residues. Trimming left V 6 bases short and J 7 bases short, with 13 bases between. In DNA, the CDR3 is TGCGCCAGCAGCCGACTAGGGCCTAATGAGCAGTTCTTC. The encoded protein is CASSRLGPNEQFF.

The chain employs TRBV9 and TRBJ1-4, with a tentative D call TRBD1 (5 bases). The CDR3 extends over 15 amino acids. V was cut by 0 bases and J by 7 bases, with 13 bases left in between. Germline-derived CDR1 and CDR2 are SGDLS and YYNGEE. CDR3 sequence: CASSVGGHGGEKLFF. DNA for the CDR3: TGTGCCAGCAGCGTAGGTGGGCACGGGGGTGAAAAACTGTTTTTT. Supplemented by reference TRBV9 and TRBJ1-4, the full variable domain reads DSGVTQTPKHLITATGQRVTLRCSPRSGDLSVYWYQQSLDQGLQFLIQYYNGEERAKGNILERFSAQQFPDLHSELNLSSLELGDSALYFCASSVGGHGGEKLFFGSGTQLSVL.

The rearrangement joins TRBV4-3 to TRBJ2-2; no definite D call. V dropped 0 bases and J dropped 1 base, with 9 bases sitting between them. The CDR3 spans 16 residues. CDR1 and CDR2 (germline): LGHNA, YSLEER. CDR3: CASSQDHGGNTGELFF. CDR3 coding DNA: TGCGCCAGCAGCCAAGATCATGGCGGGAACACCGGGGAGCTGTTTTTT.

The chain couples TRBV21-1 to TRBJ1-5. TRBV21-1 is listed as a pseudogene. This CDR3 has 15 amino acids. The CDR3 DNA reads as TGTGCCAGCAGCAAAGAACTCCCGGGCAATCAGCCCCAGCATTTT. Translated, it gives CASSKELPGNQPQHF.

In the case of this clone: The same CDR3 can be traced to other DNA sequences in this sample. The chain's CDR3 is CASSVDSYSGNTIYF. CDR3 sequence (DNA): TGTGCCAGCAGCGTCGACAGTTACTCTGGAAACACCATATATTTT. The rearrangement uses TRBV9 and TRBJ1-3; TRBD1 might be the D (5 bases). Trimming cost V 2 bases and J 0 bases, with 9 bases left between them. Germline CDR1 SGDLS, CDR2 YYNGEE. This CDR3 spans 15 amino acids.

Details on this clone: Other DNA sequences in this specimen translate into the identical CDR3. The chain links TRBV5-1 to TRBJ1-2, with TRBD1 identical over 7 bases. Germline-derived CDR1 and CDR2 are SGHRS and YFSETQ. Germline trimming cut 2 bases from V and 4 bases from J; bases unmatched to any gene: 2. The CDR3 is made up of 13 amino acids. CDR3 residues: CASSFGTAYGYTF. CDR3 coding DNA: TGCGCCAGCAGCTTCGGGACAGCCTATGGCTACACCTTC.

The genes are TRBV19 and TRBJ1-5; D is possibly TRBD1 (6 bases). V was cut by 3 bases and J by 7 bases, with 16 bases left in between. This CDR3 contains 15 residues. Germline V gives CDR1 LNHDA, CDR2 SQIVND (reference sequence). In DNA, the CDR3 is TGTGCCAGTAGTATTAGTGGCAGGGGTGACCAGCCCCAGCATTTT. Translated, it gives CASSISGRGDQPQHF.

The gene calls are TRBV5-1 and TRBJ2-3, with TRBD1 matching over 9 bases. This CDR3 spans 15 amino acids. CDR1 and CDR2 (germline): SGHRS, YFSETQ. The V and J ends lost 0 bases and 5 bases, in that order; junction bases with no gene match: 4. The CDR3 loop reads CASSLVGQGRDTQYF. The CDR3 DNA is TGCGCCAGCAGCTTGGTGGGACAGGGAAGAGATACGCAGTATTTT.

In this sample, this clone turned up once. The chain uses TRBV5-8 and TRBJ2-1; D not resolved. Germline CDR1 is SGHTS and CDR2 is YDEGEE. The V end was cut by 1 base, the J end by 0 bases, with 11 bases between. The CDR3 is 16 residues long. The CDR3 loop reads CASSLNGGYSYNEQFF. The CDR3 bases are TGTGCCAGCAGCTTGAACGGCGGTTACTCCTACAATGAGCAGTTCTTC.

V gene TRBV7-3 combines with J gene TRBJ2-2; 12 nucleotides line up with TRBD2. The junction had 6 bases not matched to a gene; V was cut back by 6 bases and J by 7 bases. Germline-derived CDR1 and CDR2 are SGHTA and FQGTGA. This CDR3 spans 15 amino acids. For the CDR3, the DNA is TGTGCCAGCAGACCTAGCGGGGGGGCTGGCGGGGAGCTGTTTTTT. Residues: CASRPSGGAGGELFF.

As DNA, the CDR3 is TGTGCCAGCCGAGACAGGGTGGATGAAAAACTGTTTTTT. Protein product: CASRDRVDEKLFF. This chain connects TRBV6-5 to TRBJ1-4; 7 bases are shared with TRBD1. The germline CDR1 and CDR2 sequences are MNHEY and SVGAGI. The CDR3 is made up of 13 amino acids. V was pared by 8 bases and J by 6 bases, with 6 bases of the junction left unmatched.

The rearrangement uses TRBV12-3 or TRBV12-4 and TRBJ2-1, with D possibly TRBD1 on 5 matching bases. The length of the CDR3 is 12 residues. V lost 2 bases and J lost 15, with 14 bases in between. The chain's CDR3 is CASSLSDRDSFF. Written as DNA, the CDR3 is TGTGCCAGCAGTTTAAGTGACAGAGATTCGTTCTTC.

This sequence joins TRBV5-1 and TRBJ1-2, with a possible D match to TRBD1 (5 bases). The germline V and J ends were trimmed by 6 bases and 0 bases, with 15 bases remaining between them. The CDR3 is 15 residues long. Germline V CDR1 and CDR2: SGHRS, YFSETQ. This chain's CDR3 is CASTVGTTANYGYTF. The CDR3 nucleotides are TGCGCCAGCACTGTGGGGACTACAGCTAACTATGGCTACACCTTC.

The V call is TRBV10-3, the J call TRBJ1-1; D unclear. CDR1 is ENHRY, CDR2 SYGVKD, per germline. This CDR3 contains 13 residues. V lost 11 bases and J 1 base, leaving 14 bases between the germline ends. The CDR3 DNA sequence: TGTGCCGGAGGCGGGGAGAGGAACACTGAAGCTTTCTTT. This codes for CAGGGERNTEAFF.

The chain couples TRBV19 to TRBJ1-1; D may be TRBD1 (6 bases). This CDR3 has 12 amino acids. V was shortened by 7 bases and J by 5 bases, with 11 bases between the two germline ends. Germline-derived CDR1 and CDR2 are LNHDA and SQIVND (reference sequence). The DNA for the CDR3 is TGTGCCAGTACAGGGGTAGGGACTGAAGCTTTCTTT. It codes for CASTGVGTEAFF.